These 23 T cell receptor beta chains came from one sample sequenced in a study of shared clonotypes between healthy human individuals (dated by TCRdb to 2019 to 2021). The library was made by the immunoSEQ multiplex PCR assay. Here the immuneACCESS table is served through TCRdb, limited to in-frame sequences with V and J called. Missing clones are a known gap in these copies; in checked studies unresolved V genes cover under half, and the rest lacks a known reason. This sample comprises 1.4 million or so clones, approximately 98.5% of them detected only once. The top ten hold 0.36% of the sample. The sequenced material came from naive CD4+ T cells sorted from blood. Reading the label with the study, this specimen's cell subset or site is: CD45RA+ positively selected. The receptors here all came from a man aged 30 to 39 in good health.

This chain joins TRBV11-2 and TRBJ2-3; D ambiguous. V was trimmed by 0 bases and J by 3 bases, leaving 13 bases between them. This CDR3 region has 16 residues. Germline V CDR1 and CDR2: SGHAT, FQNNGV. The CDR3 DNA reads TGTGCCAGCAGCTTAGATCAATCCGGGTGGACAGATACGCAGTATTTT. It encodes CASSLDQSGWTDTQYF.

V and J are TRBV10-1 and TRBJ2-2; no reliable D call. The germline CDR1 and CDR2 sequences are WNHNN and SYGVQD (reference sequence). The CDR3 is 13 amino acids. Trimming took 4 bases from V and 5 from J, leaving 8 bases between them. This chain's CDR3 is CASSVTQTGELFF. CDR3 in DNA: TGCGCCAGCAGTGTGACTCAGACCGGGGAGCTGTTTTTT.

A word on this clone: Other DNA sequences in the sample encode the same CDR3. Here the CDR3 DNA reads TGTGCCAGCAGCTTATTGCTAGCCGGTGAGCAGTTCTTC. Amino acid sequence: CASSLLLAGEQFF. The chain recombines TRBV11-2 with TRBJ2-1, with D perhaps matching TRBD2 (5 bases). Trimming took 2 bases from V and 9 from J, leaving 11 bases between them. The CDR3 length is 13 residues. The germline CDR1 and CDR2 sequences are SGHAT and FQNNGV.

The CDR3 coding sequence is TGTGCCAGCAGCACGGACTGGATCTCCTACGAGCAGTACTTC. Amino acid sequence: CASSTDWISYEQYF. The V and J genes are TRBV5-6 and TRBJ2-7; D might be TRBD2 (5 bases). The CDR3 runs 14 residues. The germline V gene encodes CDR1 SGHDT and CDR2 YYEEEE. V was clipped by 4 bases and J by 0 bases, with 11 bases between them.

This chain connects TRBV27 to TRBJ2-1; D call uncertain. Germline CDR1 is MNHEY and CDR2 is SMNVEV (reference sequence). This CDR3 is built from 15 residues. Trimming took off 2 bases at V and 0 bases at J, with 8 bases between the two ends. CDR3 protein: CASSLAESSYNEQFF. DNA for the CDR3: TGTGCCAGCAGTTTAGCGGAGAGCTCCTACAATGAGCAGTTCTTC.

This sequence joins TRBV30 and TRBJ1-1; no firm D call. Germline lookup yields CDR1 GTSNPN and CDR2 SVGIG (reference sequence). The CDR3 consists of 9 residues. The V and J ends lost 5 bases and 9 bases respectively, with 7 bases between them. This chain's CDR3 is CAWSAKAFF. CDR3 nucleotides: TGTGCCTGGTCAGCAAAAGCTTTCTTT.

The chain recombines TRBV28 with TRBJ2-7; 7 bases map to TRBD2. V shed 3 bases, J shed 3 bases, and the junction held 11 bases outside the gene matches. This CDR3 contains 16 residues. Germline CDR1 reads MDHEN; CDR2 reads SYDVKM. The chain's CDR3 is CASSFSLPKRDYEQYF. Here the CDR3 DNA reads TGTGCCAGCAGTTTTTCTCTGCCCAAGCGGGACTACGAGCAGTACTTC.

The gene calls are TRBV18 and TRBJ2-2; D may be TRBD2 (5 bases). The germline CDR1 and CDR2 sequences are KGHSH and LQKENI. This CDR3 is built from 17 residues. The germline V and J ends were trimmed by 3 bases and 4 bases, with 18 bases remaining between them. CDR3 loop: CASSPPPSSGGTGELFF. CDR3 in DNA: TGTGCCAGCTCACCTCCGCCCAGCAGCGGTGGCACCGGGGAGCTGTTTTTT.

The chain is built from TRBV10-3 and TRBJ2-3; D might be TRBD2 (6 bases). Germline V gives CDR1 ENHRY, CDR2 SYGVKD. This CDR3 comprises 16 residues. V gave up 0 bases and J gave up 0 bases, with 10 bases separating them. The CDR3 protein is CAISESVAASTDTQYF. DNA for the CDR3: TGTGCCATCAGTGAGTCTGTAGCGGCAAGCACAGATACGCAGTATTTT.

The V gene is TRBV5-5, the J gene TRBJ2-3; D possibly uses TRBD1 or TRBD2 (5 bases each). CDR3 length: 17 amino acids. V lost 4 bases and J 4 bases, leaving 22 bases between the germline ends. CDR1 and CDR2 (germline): SGHKS, YYEKEE (reference sequence). CDR3 protein: CASSTTGTGVRADTQYF. In DNA form, the CDR3 reads TGTGCCAGCAGCACGACCGGGACCGGGGTGCGAGCAGATACGCAGTATTTT.

The count of this clone is one. The chain joins TRBV5-4 to TRBJ1-1, with D hard to call. V lost 0 bases to trimming and J lost 8 bases, with 11 bases between them. This CDR3 is built from 13 residues. Germline CDR1 and CDR2: SGHNT and YYREEE (reference sequence). The CDR3 DNA reads TGTGCCAGCAGCTTGGAACAGCGCTCAGAAGCTTTCTTT. The encoded protein is CASSLEQRSEAFF.

The V gene is TRBV6-1, the J gene TRBJ2-5; TRBD1 or TRBD2 may be the D gene (5 bases each). V was cut by 5 bases and J by 5 bases, with 15 bases left in between. The CDR3 spans 14 residues. The germline V gene has CDR1 MNHNS and CDR2 SASEGT. The CDR3 region has the DNA TGTGCCAGCAGTCGACAGCTCCGCGGGGAGACCCAGTACTTC. Its translation is CASSRQLRGETQYF.

The count of this clone is one. The rearrangement uses TRBV5-1 and TRBJ2-1; 9 bases fit TRBD1. Germline V gene sequence: CDR1 SGHRS, CDR2 YFSETQ. The CDR3 covers 21 residues. Trimming took 3 bases from V and 7 from J; bases not matched to a gene: 26. The CDR3 DNA reads as TGCGCCAGCAGCTCGGTCGTGCTAGGGACAGGGCTGGGAGGCGACGAAAATGAGCAGTTCTTC. This encodes CASSSVVLGTGLGGDENEQFF. The full variable domain, in which reference TRBV5-1 and TRBJ2-1 provide the parts outside the CDR3, is KAGVTQTPRYLIKTRGQQVTLSCSPISGHRSVSWYQQTPGQGLQFLFEYFSETQRNKGNFPGRFSGRQFSNSRSEMNVSTLELGDSALYLCASSSVVLGTGLGGDENEQFFGPGTRLTVL.

The table lists this clone with a few counts. Other DNA sequences in the same sample also yield this CDR3. The genes are TRBV5-6 and TRBJ2-5; D gene uncertain. The germline V gene encodes CDR1 SGHDT and CDR2 YYEEEE. The length of the CDR3 is 11 residues. V was clipped by 0 bases and J by 3 bases, with 0 bases between them. For the CDR3, the DNA is TGTGCCAGCAGCTTGGAAGAGACCCAGTACTTC. This encodes CASSLEETQYF.

The chain's CDR3 is CASSTGQISSYEQYF. Written as DNA, the CDR3 is TGCGCCAGCAGCACCGGACAGATAAGCTCCTACGAGCAGTACTTC. This chain uses TRBV5-1 with TRBJ2-7; weak D call: TRBD1 (6 bases). The V gene's germline CDR1 is SGHRS and CDR2 YFSETQ. This CDR3 is 15 amino acids long. Trimming shortened V by 4 bases and J by 0 bases, and 14 bases separated the two germline ends.

V gene TRBV5-8 combines with J gene TRBJ1-1; D remains unclear. With 6 bases removed from V and 7 bases from J, the gap between germline ends came to 16 bases. Looked up from germline, CDR1 is SGHTS and CDR2 is YDEGEE. The CDR3 has 13 residues. CDR3 residues: CASNLFRKREAFF. The CDR3 nucleotides are TGTGCCAGCAACCTTTTTCGGAAACGTGAAGCTTTCTTT.

V and J are TRBV5-1 and TRBJ2-3; 10 bases fit TRBD2. V shed 7 bases and J 2 bases; nucleotides not matched to a gene: 7. The CDR3 has 15 amino acids. Germline V gene data show CDR1 as SGHRS and CDR2 as YFSETQ. The CDR3 DNA sequence: TGCGCCAGCTCCACTCTAGCGGGAGTCACAGATACGCAGTATTTT. It codes for CASSTLAGVTDTQYF.

The V call is TRBV2, the J call TRBJ2-7; D is perhaps TRBD1 (5 bases). The V end lost 5 bases, the J end lost 2 bases, and 10 bases lay between the germline ends. The CDR3 sequence is 13 residues long. CDR1 is SNHLY and CDR2 is FYNNEI in the germline V gene. The CDR3 is CASSSQATYEQYF. The CDR3 bases are TGTGCCAGCAGTTCACAGGCCACCTACGAGCAGTACTTC.

V is TRBV5-1 and J is TRBJ2-7; D may be TRBD2 (6 bases). V lost 1 base to trimming and J lost 0 bases, with 17 bases between them. CDR3 length: 17 residues. Germline CDR1 is SGHRS and CDR2 is YFSETQ. The CDR3 protein is CASSLSLTRQYSYEQYF. CDR3 DNA sequence: TGCGCCAGCAGCTTGTCGTTGACTAGACAATACTCCTACGAGCAGTACTTC.

V and J are TRBV7-9 and TRBJ2-2; 7 bases match TRBD2. The CDR3 has 16 amino acids. With V trimmed by 2 bases and J by 7 bases, 10 bases remained unmatched. The germline CDR1 and CDR2 sequences are SEHNR and FQNEAQ (reference sequence). CDR3 sequence reads: CASSLMAGDFGGELFF. CDR3 nucleotide sequence: TGTGCCAGCAGCTTAATGGCGGGAGACTTTGGCGGGGAGCTGTTTTTT.

The chain couples TRBV10-3 to TRBJ1-2; D may be TRBD1 (5 bases). The CDR3 sequence is 13 residues long. The germline V gene has CDR1 ENHRY and CDR2 SYGVKD. Trimming cost V 4 bases and J 7 bases, with 13 bases left between them. CDR3 residues: CAISGREEGGYTF. For the CDR3, the DNA is TGTGCCATCAGTGGCAGGGAGGAGGGTGGCTACACCTTC.

To note about this clone: One end of the junction does not line up with germline, which may come from a read error. The genes are TRBV7-2 and TRBJ1-1; 10 nucleotides align to TRBD1. Germline V CDR1 and CDR2: SGHTA, FQGNSA. This CDR3 has 13 residues. The CDR3 here is CASTLDRGREAFF. CDR3 nucleotide sequence: TGTGCCAGCACCTTAGACAGGGGGCGGGAAGCTTTCTTT.

V usage is TRBV29-1 and J usage is TRBJ2-5; D assignment may be TRBD1 or TRBD2 (6 bases each). This CDR3 is 15 amino acids long. In germline, CDR1 is SQVTM, CDR2 ANQGSEA. Deletions cut 4 bases from V and 6 bases from J, with 21 bases between. The CDR3 here is CSVVFQVTGLQTQYF. The CDR3 nucleotides are TGCAGCGTTGTTTTTCAGGTGACAGGACTACAGACCCAGTACTTC.